These 18 T cell receptor beta chains were sequenced from one sample in a study of blood T cell repertoires in COVID-19. The method was immunoSEQ multiplex PCR; TCRdb's version includes in-frame clones alone and lacks a portion of them. The table has some 500,000 clones, around nine tenths seen once. The sequencing input was peripheral blood. These receptors all stem from a woman in her forties or fifties with COVID-19, enrolled during active disease.

J is TRBJ1-1 and V is TRBV30; D is ambiguous. Per germline, CDR1 GTSNPN and CDR2 SVGIG (reference sequence). This CDR3 has 13 residues. Trimming took off 3 bases at V and 1 base at J, with 9 bases between the two ends. This CDR3 reads CAWRFRGNTEAFF. CDR3 bases: TGTGCCTGGAGATTCCGGGGGAACACTGAAGCTTTCTTT.

This clone was seen once. The chain links TRBV12-5 to TRBJ1-1, with D unclear. Trimming took 0 bases from V and 6 from J, leaving 14 bases between them. The CDR3 length is 15 residues. From germline, CDR1 is LGHNT and CDR2 FRNRAP. Here the CDR3 reads CASGLVQTGIPEAFF. CDR3 coding DNA: TGTGCTAGTGGTTTGGTACAAACGGGGATCCCTGAAGCTTTCTTT.

The chain recombines TRBV3-1 (or the pseudogene TRBV3-2) with TRBJ2-3; the D is unclear. Trimming took 0 bases from V and 2 from J, leaving 12 bases between them. Germline loops: CDR1 LGHDT, CDR2 YNNKEL (reference sequence). The CDR3 covers 16 residues. The DNA for the CDR3 is TGTGCCAGCAGCCAAGATAAGGCAGGTAACACAGATACGCAGTATTTT. It translates to CASSQDKAGNTDTQYF.

This chain links TRBV30 with TRBJ1-1; no definite D call. Germline V CDR1 and CDR2: GTSNPN, SVGIG (reference sequence). V lost 4 bases to trimming and J lost 6 bases, with 18 bases between them. The CDR3 extends over 14 amino acids. CDR3: CAWTFQSRWAEAFF. CDR3 coding DNA: TGTGCCTGGACCTTCCAAAGCAGGTGGGCTGAAGCTTTCTTT.

The chain combines TRBV6-5 with TRBJ1-1; 9 bases are shared with TRBD1. The CDR3 loop spans 15 amino acids. The junction had 10 bases not matched to a gene; V was cut back by 7 bases and J by 4 bases. CDR1 is MNHEY and CDR2 is SVGAGI in the germline V gene. CDR3 loop: CASIPTGGRGTEAFF. The CDR3 bases are TGTGCCAGCATTCCCACAGGGGGCAGGGGCACTGAAGCTTTCTTT.

V is TRBV18 and J is TRBJ1-1; 7 bases map to TRBD1. After removal of 6 bases from V and 4 bases from J, the junction contained 11 bases not matched to a gene. The CDR3 length is 15 residues. The germline V gene has CDR1 KGHSH and CDR2 LQKENI. The CDR3 nucleotides are TGTGCCAGCTCGACAGGGACACCCCAGACCACTGAAGCTTTCTTT. It codes for CASSTGTPQTTEAFF. The full variable domain, its missing parts supplied by reference TRBV18 and TRBJ1-1, is NAGVMQNPRHLVRRRGQEARLRCSPMKGHSHVYWYRQLPEEGLKFMVYLQKENIIDESGMPKERFSAEFPKEGPSILRIQQVVRGDSAAYFCASSTGTPQTTEAFFGQGTRLTVV.

The rearrangement joins TRBV7-8 to TRBJ2-1; 16 bases map to TRBD2. V shed 1 base, J shed 4 bases, and the junction held 4 bases outside the gene matches. Germline values: CDR1 SGHVS, CDR2 FQNEAQ. This CDR3 spans 18 amino acids. DNA of the CDR3: TGTGCCAGCAGCTTAGTTAGGGGACTAGCGGGGGGGTACAATGAGCAGTTCTTC. It is translated as CASSLVRGLAGGYNEQFF.

The chain has TRBV12-3 or TRBV12-4 and TRBJ1-2; weak D call: TRBD1 (6 bases). The CDR3 covers 12 residues. The V gene lost 6 bases and the J gene lost 4 bases, with 9 bases spanning the gap. The CDR3 region has the DNA TGTGCCAGCAGGGGCAGGGGCTATGGCTACACCTTC. Residues: CASRGRGYGYTF.

The V call is TRBV2, the J call TRBJ2-1; D is undetermined. This CDR3 has 15 amino acids. Trimming removed 3 bases from V and 7 bases from J, with 16 bases in between. CDR1 is SNHLY, CDR2 FYNNEI, per germline. The CDR3 here is CASSDTAAFLNEQFF. The CDR3 DNA is TGTGCCAGCAGTGACACGGCGGCTTTCCTTAATGAGCAGTTCTTC.

The chain employs TRBV6-5 and TRBJ1-2; D remains ambiguous. Trimming shortened V by 9 bases and J by 3 bases, and 14 bases separated the two germline ends. The CDR3 loop spans 13 amino acids. The V gene's germline CDR1 is MNHEY and CDR2 SVGAGI. CDR3 sequence (DNA): TGTGCCAGTTCGAGAGGGTCCGACTATGGCTACACCTTC. Translation: CASSRGSDYGYTF.

V gene TRBV27 combines with J gene TRBJ2-3; the match to TRBD1 covers 9 bases. The CDR3 consists of 16 residues. CDR1 is MNHEY and CDR2 is SMNVEV in the germline V gene (reference sequence). The ends lost 6 bases at V and 2 bases at J; junction bases unmatched: 9. In DNA, the CDR3 is TGTGCCAGCAGATCCACAGGGACAGGGCTCACAGATACGCAGTATTTT. It is translated as CASRSTGTGLTDTQYF.

V gene TRBV4-1 combines with J gene TRBJ2-7; maybe TRBD1 (6 bases). CDR1 and CDR2 from the germline V gene are MGHRA and YSYEKL. V dropped 7 bases and J dropped 6 bases, with 16 bases sitting between them. The CDR3 has 13 amino acids. DNA for the CDR3: TGCGCCAGCAACAAACAGGGTGCAGGCGAGCAGTACTTC. Encoded protein: CASNKQGAGEQYF.

This chain connects TRBV15 to TRBJ1-1; D is unclear. V lost 0 bases and J 7 bases, leaving 18 bases between the germline ends. The CDR3 has 16 amino acids. Germline CDR1 reads LNHNV; CDR2 reads YYDKDF (reference sequence). CDR3 nucleotide sequence: TGTGCCACCAGCAGAGATAATACAGTTATGAGAGATGAAGCTTTCTTT. Translated, it gives CATSRDNTVMRDEAFF. Using reference TRBV15 and TRBJ1-1 for the parts outside the CDR3, the full variable domain is DAMVIQNPRYQVTQFGKPVTLSCSQTLNHNVMYWYQQKSSQAPKLLFHYYDKDFNNEADTPDNFQSRRPNTSFCFLDIRSPGLGDTAMYLCATSRDNTVMRDEAFFGQGTRLTVV.

About this clone itself: Additional DNA sequences in this sample encode the identical CDR3. V usage is TRBV27 and J usage is TRBJ2-2; a weak D match, TRBD1 (9 bases). Looked up from germline, CDR1 is MNHEY and CDR2 is SMNVEV (reference sequence). The CDR3 extends over 20 amino acids. Deletions cut 8 bases from V and 5 bases from J, with 33 bases between. CDR3 coding DNA: TGTGCCAGCTCCGACAGGGGGAAGACGTTTGCGGGGGGTCGAACCGGGGAGCTGTTTTTT. This translates into CASSDRGKTFAGGRTGELFF.

The J gene is TRBJ1-1, the V gene TRBV19; TRBD1 is a possible D gene (6 bases). The CDR3 is 16 residues long. The V end lost 3 bases, the J end lost 7 bases, and 21 bases lay between the germline ends. CDR1 is LNHDA, CDR2 SQIVND, per germline (reference sequence). The CDR3 is CASSILQGGGYGEAFF. CDR3 coding DNA: TGTGCCAGTAGTATTTTACAGGGCGGAGGCTATGGTGAAGCTTTCTTT.

V gene TRBV3-1 (or the pseudogene TRBV3-2) combines with J gene TRBJ1-1; TRBD1 is a possible D gene (6 bases). V was pared by 0 bases and J by 6 bases, with 8 bases between. Per the germline V gene, CDR1 is LGHDT and CDR2 is YNNKEL (reference sequence). The CDR3 spans 13 residues. CDR3 sequence: CASSQEWTAEAFF. The CDR3 nucleotides are TGTGCCAGCAGCCAAGAATGGACAGCTGAAGCTTTCTTT.

V gene TRBV5-5 combines with J gene TRBJ1-2, with 8 positions matching TRBD1. CDR1 and CDR2 from the germline V gene are SGHKS and YYEKEE (reference sequence). This CDR3 has 15 residues. J gave up 4 bases and V 4 bases, and 9 bases lay outside the gene matches. The CDR3 region has the DNA TGTGCCAGCAGCCTTACCGGACAGGGAATCTATGGCTACACCTTC. Its translation is CASSLTGQGIYGYTF.

The genes are TRBV18 and TRBJ1-2; unclear D gene. This CDR3 is built from 13 residues. Trimming pared 2 bases from V and 5 bases from J, leaving 9 bases between. CDR1 and CDR2 from the germline V gene are KGHSH and LQKENI. The CDR3 loop is CASSPGGQYGYTF. The CDR3 DNA follows: TGTGCCAGCTCACCAGGCGGCCAGTATGGCTACACCTTC.